A single T cell receptor (beta chain) is shown here with its context. The CDR3 length is 13 residues. The J segment lost 7 bases and the V segment lost 3 bases, leaving 4 bases of the junction unmatched. The V gene's germline CDR1 is KGHSH and CDR2 LQKENI. The sample originates from a study of PD-1 blockade in classical Hodgkin lymphoma. In the study overall: Every 2 weeks, patients had 3 mg/kg nivolumab intravenously.

Sample time point: cycle 4 day 1 (C4D1), after about 6 weeks of nivolumab. Each patient's relapse followed autologous stem cell transplantation, and brentuximab vedotin exposure varied. Profiling relied on immunoSEQ multiplex PCR, and the TCRdb table lists in-frame clones only, not all of them. Of tens of thousands of clones in the sample, 75% to 85% were seen once. This chain uses TRBV18 with TRBJ2-3, with TRBD1 identical over 7 bases. The sequenced sample was peripheral blood mononuclear cells (PBMCs), obtained before the fourth cycle of nivolumab. The TCR sequence derives from a human donor with classical Hodgkin lymphoma. The CDR3 region is CASSPDRANTQYF. The CDR3 DNA is TGTGCCAGCTCACCCGACAGGGCGAATACGCAGTATTTT.